The entry that follows covers one T cell receptor (beta chain) sequence. The table came from immunoSEQ multiplex PCR; TCRdb's copy has only in-frame clones and leaves some out. The sample has some 90,000 clones, roughly 90% seen once. Time point in this sample: pretreatment peripheral blood. Per patient, between 1 and 8 samples were collected at pretreatment and on-treatment time points. Trimming shortened V by 5 bases and J by 7 bases, and 15 bases separated the two germline ends. This CDR3 contains 14 residues. Germline V gene data show CDR1 as LNHNV and CDR2 as YYDKDF (reference sequence). The data were obtained in a study of PD-L1 blockade in urothelial cancer. On the study more broadly: Per blood sample, T cells had a median of 141,255.

This clonotype was sampled from a woman of 80 years or more with urothelial cancer. The V gene is TRBV15, the J gene TRBJ2-1; weak D call: TRBD2 (6 bases). Specimen: PBMCs, collected around atezolizumab (anti-PD-L1) treatment. The CDR3 sequence is CATSFRDSGNEQFF. The DNA for the CDR3 is TGTGCCACCAGCTTCCGGGACTCGGGGAATGAGCAGTTCTTC.